This T cell receptor (beta chain) was profiled in a study of Graves' ophthalmopathy and Graves' hyperthyroidism (dated by TCRdb to between 2017 and 2018). Background for the entire study: Hyperthyroidism was considered stable if no progression to ophthalmopathy occurred within 18 months of follow-up. The study used TCR beta repertoire signatures to distinguish Graves' ophthalmopathy from Graves' hyperthyroidism and to predict progression to ophthalmopathy. In total, 135 blood samples were TCR-sequenced: 43 ophthalmopathy, 75 hyperthyroidism and approximately 17 hyperthyroidism-to-ophthalmopathy patients. To explore V-J signatures distinguishing ophthalmopathy from hyperthyroidism, a discovery set of more than 95 patients (around 44 ophthalmopathy, some 57 stable hyperthyroidism) was enrolled. For independent validation, a separate cohort was made up of around 18 hyperthyroidism patients plus 17 patients who later progressed from hyperthyroidism to ophthalmopathy. In roughly 6 hyperthyroidism patients, T-cell repertoires of thyroid tissue and blood were compared. Once sampling was done, hyperthyroidism patients were given methimazole at a starting dose of 30 mg daily, while ophthalmopathy patients were given high-dose intravenous methylprednisolone.

The CDR3 has 18 amino acids, counting both end residues. The CDR3 DNA has 54 bases and is translated from base 1. CDR1 is given as LNHNV and CDR2 as YYDKDF, both from the germline V gene (reference sequence). Paper-wide results and their limitations: No statistical method was used to predetermine the sample size, and group allocation was not hidden from the investigators. In cross-validation, the 13-signature model distinguished ophthalmopathy from stable hyperthyroidism with about 89% sensitivity and about 81% specificity, while in the test set the corresponding values were around 79% and 71%. In validation, the model predicted ophthalmopathy progression with over 60% sensitivity and around 72% specificity; fewer than 15 predicted patients were CT-confirmed with GO in a median of 6.5 months. Most expanded thyroid clonotypes with frequency above 0.001 were also detected in blood, suggesting blood repertoires may reflect the thyroid immune response.

For repertoire sequencing, TCR beta CDR3 regions were amplified from RNA transcripts. A first-round RT-PCR used HTBI primers with the Qiagen OneStep RT-PCR kit, followed by a second-round multiplex PCR, size selection and purification. The libraries underwent paired-end sequencing with 100 bp reads on an Illumina HiSeq2000. Turning to the authors' computational methods: SOAPnuke was used to process the reads, throwing out any read that had adapters, had uncalled bases, had a mean Phred below 15, or lacked an exact constant-primer or identifier match. COPE v1.2.5 was used to merge the high-quality paired reads. Unique nucleotide sequences were defined as clonotypes and aligned to IMGT TRB V, D and J references using MiTCR v1.1. The analysis was limited to V-J combinations with a frequency above 0.0001, which together covered roughly 99% of the repertoires. A TCR clonal expansion and chaos score per V-J combination was defined as the ratio of F50 clonal expansion to chaos observed in the TCRdist matrix. Welch's t-statistics and random forest were used to reduce the features to 10 to 15 V-J combinations, which were then used as input to a naive Bayes classifier. Thyroid-blood repertoire similarity was quantified with the Morisita-Horn index. The public reads were reanalyzed by TCRdb: fastp trimming at Q25, MiXCR alignment, in-frame beta chains only. Every CDR3 protein is listed once, alongside the most common genes and DNA of its rows. The V and J calls here are based on TCRdb, not the publication. The sample has 1 million to 1.3 million distinct CDR3 sequences on record, roughly 35% of them singletons. 11% of the sample is in the top ten clones.

Hyperthyroidism patients were newly diagnosed, were aged 18 to 65 years, and had a disease duration under 2 months. Patients with other autoimmune diseases, uncontrolled infections, pregnancy or lactation were excluded from the study. Diagnosis relied on clinical symptoms, serum thyroxine, TRAb, thyroid ultrasound and orbital computed tomography. Total RNA was extracted using Trizol reagent, and RNA quality was checked on an Agilent 2100 Bioanalyzer. A word on this clonotype: No antigen is known for it. The CDR3 end shows no conserved phenylalanine or tryptophan, and so a read error is likely.

Sequences were obtained from peripheral blood or thyroid tissue (not recorded which). The source of this sequence is an adult man with Graves' hyperthyroidism. The sequence joins TRBV15 to TRBJ2-7; the D region possibly corresponds to TRBD1 (6 bases align). The CDR3 reads CATSRGSFIRDNSYGQYL. The sequenced DNA: TGTGCCACCAGCAGAGGATCTTTCATCCGGGACAACTCCTACGGGCAGTACCTC.